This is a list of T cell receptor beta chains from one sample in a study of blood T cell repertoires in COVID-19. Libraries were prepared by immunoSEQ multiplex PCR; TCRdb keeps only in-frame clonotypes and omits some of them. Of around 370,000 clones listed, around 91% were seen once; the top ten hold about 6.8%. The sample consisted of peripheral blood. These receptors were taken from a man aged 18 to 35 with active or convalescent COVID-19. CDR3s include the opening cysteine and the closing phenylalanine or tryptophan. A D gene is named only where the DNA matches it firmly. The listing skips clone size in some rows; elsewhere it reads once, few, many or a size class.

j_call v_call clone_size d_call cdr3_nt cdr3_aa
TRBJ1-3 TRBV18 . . TGTGCCAGCTCACGTGACAGCCACTCTGGAAACACCATATATTTT CASSRDSHSGNTIYF
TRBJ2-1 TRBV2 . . TGTGCCAGCGGTTTGGGACTCAACAATGAGCAGTTCTTC CASGLGLNNEQFF
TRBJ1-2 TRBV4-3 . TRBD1 TGCGCCAGCAGCCAGGTACCGGGACAGGGGCCCTATGGCTACACCTTC CASSQVPGQGPYGYTF
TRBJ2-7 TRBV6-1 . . TGTGCCAGCAGTGAAGGGAGGGCTCCTACTAGGGAGCAGTACTTC CASSEGRAPTREQYF
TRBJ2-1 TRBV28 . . TGTGCCAGCCGTGGGTCTCAGGGTACGAACCTCGATGAGCAGTTCTTC CASRGSQGTNLDEQFF
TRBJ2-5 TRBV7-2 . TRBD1 TGTGCCAGCAGCCTACGGCAGGGGGCGGCAGAGACCCAGTACTTC CASSLRQGAAETQYF
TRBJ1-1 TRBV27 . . TGTGCCAGCAGTTATAACAGGCTCCGAGGCACTGAAGCTTTCTTT CASSYNRLRGTEAFF
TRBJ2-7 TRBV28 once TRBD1 TGTGCCAGCAGCCGGGACAGGGAGATTTACGAGCAGTACTTC CASSRDREIYEQYF
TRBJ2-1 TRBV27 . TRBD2 TGTGCCAGCAGCTTACTAGCGGGAGTTGGCAATGAGCAGTTCTTC CASSLLAGVGNEQFF
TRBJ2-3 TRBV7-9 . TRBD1 TGTGCCAGCAGCCCTAAGGACAGGGGGCTCCACACAGATACGCAGTATTTT CASSPKDRGLHTDTQYF
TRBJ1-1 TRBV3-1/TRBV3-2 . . TGTGCCAGCAGCTTAAGGGGGAAGTATACTGAAGCTTTCTTT CASSLRGKYTEAFF
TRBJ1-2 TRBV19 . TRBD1 TGTGCCAGTAGTATGCCCCCCTTATCGGGACAGGACTTTTATGGCTACACCTTC CASSMPPLSGQDFYGYTF
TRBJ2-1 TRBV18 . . TGTGCCAGCTCTCCAATGGGGGGATTAAGCTCCTACAATGAGCAGTTCTTC CASSPMGGLSSYNEQFF
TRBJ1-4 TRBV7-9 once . TGTGCCAGCAGCGAGGGAGTCGCAACTAATGAAAAACTGTTTTTT CASSEGVATNEKLFF
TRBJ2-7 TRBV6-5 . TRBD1 TGTGCCAGCAGGGGACAGGGGGTCGGCTCCTACGAGCAGTACTTC CASRGQGVGSYEQYF
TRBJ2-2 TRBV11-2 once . TGTGCCAGCACCCTGCGGAGGGTGGGGACCGGGGAGCTGTTTTTT CASTLRRVGTGELFF
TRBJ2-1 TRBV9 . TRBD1 TGTGCCAGCAGCGTCCGGGACAGGGTCGATGAGCAGTTCTTC CASSVRDRVDEQFF
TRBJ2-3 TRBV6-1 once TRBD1 TGTGCCAGCAGTGAAGACAGGGGAAATTCAGATACGCAGTATTTT CASSEDRGNSDTQYF
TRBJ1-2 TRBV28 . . TGTGCCAGCAGTTTACCTCTTACGGGGAGCTATGGCTACACCTTC CASSLPLTGSYGYTF
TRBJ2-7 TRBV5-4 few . TGTGCCAGCAGCTTGTTAAGGAGCGAGCAGTACTTC CASSLLRSEQYF
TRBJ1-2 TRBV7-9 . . TGTGCCAGCAGCCCGGGGCAGGGGAATGGCTACACCTTC CASSPGQGNGYTF
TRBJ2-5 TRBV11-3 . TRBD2 TGTGCCAGCAGCGCCCGACTAGCGGGGGTAGAGACCCAGTACTTC CASSARLAGVETQYF
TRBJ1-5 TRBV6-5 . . TGTGCCAGCAGTAACAGGGATCAGCCCCAGCATTTT CASSNRDQPQHF
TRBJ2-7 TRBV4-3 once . TGCGCCAGCAGCCAAGAGGAAGGAGCAGGGCACAAGCAGTACTTC CASSQEEGAGHKQYF
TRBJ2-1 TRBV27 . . TGTGCCAGCAGTTTATCTAGCGCCAATGAGCAGTTCTTC CASSLSSANEQFF
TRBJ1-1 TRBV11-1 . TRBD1 TGTGCCAGCAGCCCGCGACAGGGGGCGAACACTGAAGCTTTCTTT CASSPRQGANTEAFF
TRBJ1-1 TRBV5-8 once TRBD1 TGTGCCAGCAGCGGGACAGTTATGAACACTGAAGCTTTCTTT CASSGTVMNTEAFF
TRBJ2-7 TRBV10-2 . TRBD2 TGCGCCAGCAGTCCAGGGACTAGTGTTTACGAGCAGTACTTC CASSPGTSVYEQYF
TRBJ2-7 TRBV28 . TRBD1 TGTGCCAGCAACTTCCCCCGGACAGGGGGCAACGAGCAGTACTTC CASNFPRTGGNEQYF
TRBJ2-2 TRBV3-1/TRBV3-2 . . TGTGCCAGCAGCCTCAACTCTGGGGAGCTGTTTTTT CASSLNSGELFF
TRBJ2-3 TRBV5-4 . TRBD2 TGTGCCAGCAGCCGAGGGCCCCCACTAGCGGGAGCAGCAGATACGCAGTATTTT CASSRGPPLAGAADTQYF
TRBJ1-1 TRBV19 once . TGTGCCAGTAGTACCACCGATTGGACACCGAACACTGAAGCTTTCTTT CASSTTDWTPNTEAFF
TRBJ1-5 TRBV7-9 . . TGTGCCAGCAGCCCGCCGGGGGGCAATCAGCCCCAGCATTTT CASSPPGGNQPQHF
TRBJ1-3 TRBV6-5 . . TGTGCCAGCAGTACGGGGAACTCTGGAAACACCATATATTTT CASSTGNSGNTIYF
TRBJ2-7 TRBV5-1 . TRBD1 TGCGCCAGCAGTGGACAGGGTATCGAGCAGTACTTC CASSGQGIEQYF
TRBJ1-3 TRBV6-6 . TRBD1 TGTGCCAGCAGCCGACAGGGGATGAGTCTGGGAGGAAACACCATATATTTT CASSRQGMSLGGNTIYF
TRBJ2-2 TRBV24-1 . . TGTGCCACGGAGAAGAGGGACACCGGGGAGCTGTTTTTT CATEKRDTGELFF
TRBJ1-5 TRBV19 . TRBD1 TGTGCCAGTAGTATAGTAGGGACAGGGGGCCGACAGCCCCAGCATTTT CASSIVGTGGRQPQHF
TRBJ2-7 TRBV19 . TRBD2 TGTGCCAGTAGTATTTTCACTAGCGGGAAATACGAGCAGTACTTC CASSIFTSGKYEQYF
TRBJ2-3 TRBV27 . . TGTGCCAGCAGTTACAGATCCACAGATACGCAGTATTTT CASSYRSTDTQYF
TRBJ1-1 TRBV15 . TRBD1 TGTGCCACCAGCAGGGACAGGGGGCTTTACACTGAAGCTTTCTTT CATSRDRGLYTEAFF
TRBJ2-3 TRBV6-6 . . TGTGCCAGCAGTTACCCACAGGGGGGGGTCGCAGATACGCAGTATTTT CASSYPQGGVADTQYF
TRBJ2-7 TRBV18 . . TGTGCCAGCTCACCAAGAGGGTCCGGCGAGCAGTACTTC CASSPRGSGEQYF
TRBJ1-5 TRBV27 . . TGTGCCAGCAGTTTAAAGGGGGTTCAGCCCCAGCATTTT CASSLKGVQPQHF
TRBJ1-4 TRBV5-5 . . TGTGCCAGCAGCTCGAACGGGATCCCTAATGAAAAACTGTTTTTT CASSSNGIPNEKLFF
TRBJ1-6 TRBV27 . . TGTGCCAGCCAGGGTACCTCCTATAATTCACCCCTCCACTTT CASQGTSYNSPLHF
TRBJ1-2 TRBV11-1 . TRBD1 TGTGCCAGCAGCCCCGGGACAGCTAACTATGGCTACACCTTC CASSPGTANYGYTF
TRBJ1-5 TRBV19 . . TGTGCCAGTAGTAACGGGGATTATAGCAATCAGCCCCAGCATTTT CASSNGDYSNQPQHF
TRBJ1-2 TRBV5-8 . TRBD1 TGTGCCAGCAGCCAAAGGGGGCGGGAATACTTCTATGGCTACACCTTC CASSQRGREYFYGYTF
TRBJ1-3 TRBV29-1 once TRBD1 TGCAGCGTTATACAGGGGGCTGGAAACACCATATATTTT CSVIQGAGNTIYF
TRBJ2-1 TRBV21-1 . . TGTGCCAGCAGCAAAGTCGCAGGGAACAATGAGCAGTTCTTC CASSKVAGNNEQFF
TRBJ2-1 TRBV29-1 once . TGCAGCGCCTTCCCCAGGGGGAGGAACAATGAGCAGTTCTTC CSAFPRGRNNEQFF
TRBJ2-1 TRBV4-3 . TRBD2 TGCGCCAGCAGCCAGGAACTAGCGGACTACAATGAGCAGTTCTTC CASSQELADYNEQFF
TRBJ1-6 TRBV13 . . TGTGCCAGCAGCTTAGGAAGGGGCTATAATTCACCCCTCCACTTT CASSLGRGYNSPLHF
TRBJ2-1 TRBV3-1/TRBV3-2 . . TGTGCCAGCAGCCCTCTTAGGGGGGGCTCCTACAATGAGCAGTTCTTC CASSPLRGGSYNEQFF
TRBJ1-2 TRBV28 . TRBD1 TGTGCCAGCAGAACCCCCGGGACAGGGAACTATGGCTACACCTTC CASRTPGTGNYGYTF
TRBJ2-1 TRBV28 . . TGTGCCAGCAGTTCGACTCAGGGGATCCTCGTTCAGTTCTTC CASSSTQGILVQFF
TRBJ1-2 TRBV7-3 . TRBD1 TGTGCCAGCTCAGGGGGCGTCGGCTACACCTTC CASSGGVGYTF